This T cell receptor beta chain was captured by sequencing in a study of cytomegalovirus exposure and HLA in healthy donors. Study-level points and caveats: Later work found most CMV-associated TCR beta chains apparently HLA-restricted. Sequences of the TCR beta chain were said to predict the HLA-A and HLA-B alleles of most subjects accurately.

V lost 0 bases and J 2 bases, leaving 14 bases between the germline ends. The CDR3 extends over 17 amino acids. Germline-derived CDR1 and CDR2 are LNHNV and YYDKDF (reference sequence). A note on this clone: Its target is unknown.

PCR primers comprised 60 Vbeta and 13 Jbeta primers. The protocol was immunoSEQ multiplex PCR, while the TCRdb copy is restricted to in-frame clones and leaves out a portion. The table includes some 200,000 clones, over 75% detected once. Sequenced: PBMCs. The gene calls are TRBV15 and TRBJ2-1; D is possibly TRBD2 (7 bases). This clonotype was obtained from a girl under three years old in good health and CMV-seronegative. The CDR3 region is CATSRDRGEGAYNEQFF. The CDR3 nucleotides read TGTGCCACCAGCAGAGATAGGGGGGAGGGGGCCTACAATGAGCAGTTCTTC.